This T cell receptor (beta chain) emerged from a study of cytomegalovirus exposure and HLA in healthy donors. Germline V gives CDR1 LGHNA, CDR2 YNFKEQ. This CDR3 region has 16 residues. V lost 4 bases to trimming and J lost 3 bases; unmatched junction nucleotides: 3. PCR was performed using 60 Vbeta and 13 Jbeta primers. Method: immunoSEQ multiplex PCR; TCRdb's copy keeps in-frame clones and lacks some. The sample lists 100,000 to 120,000 clones; over 70% were seen once. This receptor was taken from a male donor in good health and CMV-seronegative. The chain couples TRBV4-2 to TRBJ2-5, with 15 nucleotides matching TRBD2. The specimen was PBMCs. The CDR3 here is CASSPGTSGRKETQYF. The CDR3 nucleotides read TGTGCCAGCAGCCCGGGGACTAGCGGGAGGAAAGAGACCCAGTACTTC.